This TCR beta chain comes out of a study of shared clonotypes between healthy human individuals. Broader study findings: Larger richness was generally estimated for naive than memory subsets.

Naive CD8 cells comprised CD45RO-negative, CCR7-positively selected cells, excluding terminally differentiated effector memory CD45RA+ cells. The CDR3 consists of 14 residues. Germline CDR1 SGHAT, CDR2 FQNNGV. Deletions cut 5 bases from V and 2 bases from J, with 13 bases between. On this clone: The antigen is undetermined.

Produced via immunoSEQ multiplex PCR; TCRdb's table is partial and in-frame only. The sample records about 2.1 million clones, over 85% being singletons. Sequenced material: naive CD8+ T cells from PBMCs. The TCR was taken from a young man in good health. Some clones in this sample may be carry-over from other donors' samples. The chain uses TRBV11-2 and TRBJ2-7; D might be TRBD1 (6 bases). The CDR3 sequence is CASSTRQVTYEQYF. CDR3 nucleotide sequence: TGTGCCAGCAGCACCCGACAGGTGACCTACGAGCAGTACTTC.